Included here is one T cell receptor (beta chain) sequence, with context. In the authors' workflow: Reference gene primer amplification gave nucleated cell count estimates. Method: immunoSEQ multiplex PCR; TCRdb's copy keeps in-frame clones and lacks some. The V and J calls and clone size are taken from that table; D and trimming were inferred from the DNA. Counted here are 200,000 to 250,000 clones, around 84% occurring once; the ten biggest clones make up roughly 13%. In germline, CDR1 is LGHNA, CDR2 YNFKEQ. V shed 0 bases and J 0 bases; nucleotides not matched to a gene: 8. This CDR3 contains 19 residues. This entry is derived from a study of blood T cell repertoires in COVID-19. Across the whole study: The study drew acute and convalescent COVID-19 samples from the United States, Italy and Spain. T cells, B-cell-depleted T cells, or PBMCs supplied cDNA or gDNA.

The chain joins TRBV4-2 to TRBJ2-7; 13 bases line up with TRBD2. The origin of this receptor is a human donor in a cohort sampled during active COVID-19. The sequencing sample was made of peripheral blood. The CDR3 DNA reads as TGTGCCAGCAGCCAAGATAGACTAGCGGGGGGTATGAGCTCCTACGAGCAGTACTTC. This gives the protein CASSQDRLAGGMSSYEQYF.